The 20 T cell receptor beta chains listed next were all sequenced from one sample in a study of blood T cell repertoires in COVID-19. Assay used: immunoSEQ multiplex PCR; TCRdb lists only in-frame clones, some missing. The sample contains around 130,000 clones, 75% to 90% of which appear only once. The material sequenced was peripheral blood. All receptors come from a human donor in a cohort sampled during active COVID-19.

Here the CDR3 DNA reads TGCGCCAGCAGCCCAGCGGGGGGCGATGAGCAGTTCTTC. It yields the protein CASSPAGGDEQFF. The chain couples TRBV5-1 to TRBJ2-1; 9 bases agree with TRBD2. V gave up 4 bases and J gave up 8 bases; unmatched junction bases: 4. The germline gives CDR1 SGHRS, CDR2 YFSETQ. This CDR3 contains 13 residues.

V is TRBV9 and J is TRBJ2-1; no reliable D call. V was shortened by 6 bases and J by 9 bases, with 16 bases between the two germline ends. The CDR3 has 13 amino acids. Germline lookup yields CDR1 SGDLS and CDR2 YYNGEE. Written as DNA, the CDR3 is TGTGCCAGCACAACGTACGGTCTTGGTGAGCAGTTCTTC. As protein: CASTTYGLGEQFF.

V and J are TRBV19 and TRBJ2-6; D not resolved. This CDR3 is built from 16 residues. Germline CDR1 and CDR2: LNHDA and SQIVND (reference sequence). Deletions cut 6 bases from V and 1 base from J, with 13 bases between. The CDR3 here is CASSVGKISGANVLTF. As DNA, the CDR3 is TGTGCCAGTAGCGTGGGCAAAATTTCTGGGGCCAACGTCCTGACTTTC. The full variable domain, rest sourced from reference TRBV19 and TRBJ2-6, is DGGITQSPKYLFRKEGQNVTLSCEQNLNHDAMYWYRQDPGQGLRLIYYSQIVNDFQKGDIAEGYSVSREKKESFPLTVTSAQKNPTAFYLCASSVGKISGANVLTFGAGSRLTVL.

The chain is built from TRBV4-3 and TRBJ2-3; 7 nucleotides line up with TRBD2. The CDR3 totals 16 residues. Germline V CDR1 and CDR2: LGHNA, YSLEER. Unmatched junction bases numbered 8, after V lost 0 bases and J lost 5 bases. The CDR3, as DNA: TGCGCCAGCAGCCAAGATCCGCGGGAGTACGGAGATACGCAGTATTTT. It is translated as CASSQDPREYGDTQYF.

The V and J genes are TRBV5-6 and TRBJ2-3; 8 nucleotides line up with TRBD2. The V gene end was trimmed by 3 bases and the J gene end by 6 bases; junction bases not matched to a gene: 6. This CDR3 spans 14 amino acids. The germline V gene has CDR1 SGHDT and CDR2 YYEEEE. The CDR3 protein is CASSSGLAGDTQYF. The CDR3 bases are TGTGCCAGCAGCTCCGGACTAGCAGGTGATACGCAGTATTTT. Full variable domain (missing parts from reference TRBV5-6 and TRBJ2-3): DAGVTQSPTHLIKTRGQQVTLRCSPKSGHDTVSWYQQALGQGPQFIFQYYEEEERQRGNFPDRFSGHQFPNYSSELNVNALLLGDSALYLCASSSGLAGDTQYFGPGTRLTVL.

V gene TRBV4-3 combines with J gene TRBJ1-5; the match to TRBD1 covers 8 bases. The length of the CDR3 is 17 residues. Trimming removed 0 bases from V and 7 bases from J; junction bases left unmatched: 11. Germline lookup yields CDR1 LGHNA and CDR2 YSLEER. The CDR3 bases are TGCGCCAGCAGCCAAGATCATGGCCAGGGGGCAGGACAGCCCCAGCATTTT. Amino acid sequence: CASSQDHGQGAGQPQHF.

Notes on this clone: Compared with germline, one end of the junction differs, possibly owing to a read error. V is TRBV7-3 and J is TRBJ2-2; no definite D call. Germline V CDR1 and CDR2: SGHTA, FQGTGA. This CDR3 has 13 residues. This CDR3 is CASSLTTGGELFF. In DNA, the CDR3 is TGTGCCAGCAGCCTAACGACGGGCGGGGAGCTGTTTTTT. The full variable domain, rest sourced from reference TRBV7-3 and TRBJ2-2, is GAGVSQTPSNKVTEKGKYVELRCDPISGHTALYWYRQSLGQGPEFLIYFQGTGAADDSGLPNDRFFAVRPEGSVSTLKIQRTERGDSAVYLCASSLTTGGELFFGEGSRLTVL.

This clone was seen a handful of times. The same CDR3 also results from other DNA sequences found in this sample. J is TRBJ2-1 and V is TRBV7-2; D is perhaps TRBD2 (6 bases). With 1 base removed from V and 4 bases from J, the gap between germline ends came to 14 bases. Germline V gene lookup returns CDR1 SGHTA and CDR2 FQGNSA. The CDR3 contains 16 residues. The CDR3 spells CASSLEGRGGYNEQFF. In nucleotides, the CDR3 is TGTGCCAGCAGCTTAGAGGGTCGGGGAGGTTACAATGAGCAGTTCTTC. Drawing the rest from reference TRBV7-2 and TRBJ2-1, the complete variable domain is GAGVSQSPSNKVTEKGKDVELRCDPISGHTALYWYRQSLGQGLEFLIYFQGNSAPDKSGLPSDRFSAERTGGSVSTLTIQRTQQEDSAVYLCASSLEGRGGYNEQFFGPGTRLTVL.

This chain links TRBV6-2 or TRBV6-3 with TRBJ1-5; D may be TRBD1 (6 bases). There are 15 residues in the CDR3. Between the trimmed V and J ends, which lost 5 bases and 1 base, there was a span of 12 bases. Per the germline V gene, CDR1 is MNHEY and CDR2 is SVGEGT. In DNA, the CDR3 is TGTGCCAGCAGTCCACACGACAGGAGCAATCAGCCCCAGCATTTT. Encoded protein: CASSPHDRSNQPQHF.

The gene calls are TRBV28 and TRBJ1-1; TRBD1 is a possible D gene (5 bases). This CDR3 contains 15 residues. The V gene lost 6 bases and the J gene lost 3 bases, with 17 bases spanning the gap. The germline V gene encodes CDR1 MDHEN and CDR2 SYDVKM. This CDR3 reads CASRRDPGGDTEAFF. CDR3 in DNA: TGTGCCAGCAGACGGGACCCGGGCGGGGACACTGAAGCTTTCTTT.

The V gene is TRBV24-1, the J gene TRBJ1-5, with D hard to call. With 3 bases removed from V and 5 bases from J, the gap between germline ends came to 22 bases. Germline assignment: CDR1 KGHDR and CDR2 SFDVKD. The CDR3 covers 18 residues. The CDR3 nucleotides read TGTGCCACCAGTGATCCTATGCCTTTATTCTTAATCGATCAGCCCCAGCATTTT. The encoded protein is CATSDPMPLFLIDQPQHF.

The sample holds one count of this clone. V is TRBV19 and J is TRBJ2-5, with D possibly matching TRBD1 (5 bases). Trimming took off 5 bases at V and 1 base at J, with 8 bases between the two ends. The CDR3 has 13 amino acids. Per germline, CDR1 LNHDA and CDR2 SQIVND (reference sequence). CDR3 coding DNA: TGTGCCAGTAGTCGACAGAGCCAAGAGACCCAGTACTTC. It is translated as CASSRQSQETQYF.

V is TRBV5-4 and J is TRBJ2-1; D possibly corresponds to TRBD1 (5 bases). Germline assignment: CDR1 SGHNT and CDR2 YYREEE (reference sequence). V dropped 4 bases and J dropped 0 bases, with 11 bases sitting between them. The CDR3 sequence is 15 residues long. This chain's CDR3 is CASSQTGVSYNEQFF. Here the CDR3 DNA reads TGTGCCAGCAGCCAAACAGGTGTCTCCTACAATGAGCAGTTCTTC.

The chain joins TRBV30 to TRBJ1-1, with D perhaps matching TRBD1 (5 bases). The CDR3 contains 10 residues. Trimming took off 8 bases at V and 4 bases at J, with 8 bases between the two ends. The germline CDR1 and CDR2 sequences are GTSNPN and SVGIG (reference sequence). DNA of the CDR3: TGTGCCGGGGCCCTCACTGAAGCTTTCTTT. This sequence encodes CAGALTEAFF.

The table lists this clone with a count of one. The chain carries TRBV6-6 and TRBJ2-1, with 8 positions matching TRBD2. Trimming cost V 5 bases and J 5 bases; bases outside gene matches: 14. The germline V gene encodes CDR1 MNHNY and CDR2 SVGAGI (reference sequence). The CDR3 is 17 amino acids. The CDR3 DNA reads TGTGCCAGCAGTCTCCCACCGGGACTAGGGTCCCACAATGAGCAGTTCTTC. Protein product: CASSLPPGLGSHNEQFF.

V gene TRBV12-3 or TRBV12-4 combines with J gene TRBJ2-7, with D tentatively TRBD1 (5 bases). The ends were cut back, 2 bases at V and 4 bases at J, with 6 bases in the middle. The length of the CDR3 is 12 residues. The chain's CDR3 is CASSLKGYEQYV. The CDR3 coding sequence is TGTGCCAGCAGTTTAAAGGGGTACGAGCAGTACGTC.

This clone was recorded once. The chain links TRBV29-1 to TRBJ2-5, with 10 bases matching TRBD2. The V and J ends lost 7 bases and 10 bases, in that order; junction bases with no gene match: 6. CDR3 length: 11 residues. The germline CDR1 and CDR2 sequences are SQVTM and ANQGSEA. The CDR3 region has the DNA TGCAGCGGCGGACTAGCGGACGACCAGTACTTC. It specifies CSGGLADDQYF.

The chain links TRBV6-4 to TRBJ1-6; D possibly corresponds to TRBD1 (5 bases). This CDR3 has 13 residues. V gave up 4 bases and J gave up 10 bases, with 11 bases separating them. Germline CDR1 is MRHNA and CDR2 is SNTAGT. CDR3 amino acids: CASSVSGESPLHF. The CDR3 DNA follows: TGTGCCAGCAGTGTATCGGGGGAATCACCCCTCCACTTT.

This clone was seen a few times. The gene calls are TRBV6-1 and TRBJ2-3; 7 positions agree with TRBD2. Germline V gene sequence: CDR1 MNHNS, CDR2 SASEGT. This CDR3 spans 18 amino acids. V was clipped by 1 base and J by 0 bases; unmatched bases: 10. In DNA form, the CDR3 reads TGTGCCAGCAGTGAAGGACTAGCTGCTAGTAGTAGCACAGATACGCAGTATTTT. Translating gives CASSEGLAASSSTDTQYF.

This sequence joins TRBV5-4 and TRBJ2-7; 7 bases are shared with TRBD2. Germline V gene lookup returns CDR1 SGHNT and CDR2 YYREEE (reference sequence). The length of the CDR3 is 13 residues. J was trimmed by 6 bases and V by 0 bases; bases with no gene match: 3. Written as DNA, the CDR3 is TGTGCCAGCAGCTTGGCCGGGGGGAGCGAGCAGTACTTC. This encodes CASSLAGGSEQYF.